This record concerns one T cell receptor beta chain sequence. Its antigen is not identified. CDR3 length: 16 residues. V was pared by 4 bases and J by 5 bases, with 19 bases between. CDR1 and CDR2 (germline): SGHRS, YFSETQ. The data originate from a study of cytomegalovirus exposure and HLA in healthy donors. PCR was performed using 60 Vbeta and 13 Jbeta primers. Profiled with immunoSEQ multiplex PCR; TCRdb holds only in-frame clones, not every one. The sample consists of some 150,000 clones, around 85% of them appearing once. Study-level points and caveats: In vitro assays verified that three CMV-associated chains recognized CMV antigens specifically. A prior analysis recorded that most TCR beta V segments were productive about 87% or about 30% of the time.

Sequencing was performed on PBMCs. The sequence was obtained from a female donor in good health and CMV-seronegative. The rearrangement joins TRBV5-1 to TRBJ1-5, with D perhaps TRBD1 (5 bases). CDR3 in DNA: TGCGCCAGCAGCCCGTTTCCCAGGGATGAGTATCAGCCCCAGCATTTT. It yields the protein CASSPFPRDEYQPQHF.